The clone carrying this T cell receptor (beta chain) has at least ten counts. The data originate from a study of blood T cell repertoires in COVID-19. Study background: Both acute and convalescent COVID-19 samples were obtained from the United States, Italy and Spain. Sample material is recorded as cDNA or gDNA derived from T cells, B-cell-depleted T cells, or PBMCs.

CDR3 length equals 14 residues. The germline CDR1 and CDR2 sequences are SGHKS and YYEKEE (reference sequence). Trimming stripped 0 bases from V and 1 base from J, with 8 bases between. In the study's own analysis: For nucleated cells, counts were estimated from reference gene primer amplification. TCRdb keeps only in-frame clones here, not all; method: immunoSEQ multiplex PCR. V and J calls and clone size are copied from that table; D and trimming were computed from the DNA. The sample carries more than 250,000 clones, around nine tenths recorded once. V usage is TRBV5-5 and J usage is TRBJ2-7; D possibly corresponds to TRBD1 (5 bases). The sequence was obtained from a man aged 45-65 years with active or convalescent COVID-19. Sequenced material: peripheral blood. CDR3 in DNA: TGTGCCAGCAGCTTGGTGTCAGGGTCCTACGAGCAGTACTTC. Protein: CASSLVSGSYEQYF.